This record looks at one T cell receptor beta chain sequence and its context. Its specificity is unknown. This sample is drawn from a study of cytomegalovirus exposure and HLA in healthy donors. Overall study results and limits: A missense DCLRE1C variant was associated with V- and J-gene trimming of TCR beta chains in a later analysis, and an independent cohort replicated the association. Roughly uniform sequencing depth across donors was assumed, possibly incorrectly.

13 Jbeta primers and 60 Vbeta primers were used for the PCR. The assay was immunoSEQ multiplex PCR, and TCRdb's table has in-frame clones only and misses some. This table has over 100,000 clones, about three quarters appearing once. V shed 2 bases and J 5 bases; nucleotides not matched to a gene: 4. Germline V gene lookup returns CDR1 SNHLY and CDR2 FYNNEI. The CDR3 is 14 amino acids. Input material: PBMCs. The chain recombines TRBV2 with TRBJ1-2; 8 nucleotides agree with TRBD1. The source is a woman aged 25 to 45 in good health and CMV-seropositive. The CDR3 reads CASSETRGLYGYTF. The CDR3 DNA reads TGTGCCAGCAGTGAAACCAGGGGGCTGTATGGCTACACCTTC.